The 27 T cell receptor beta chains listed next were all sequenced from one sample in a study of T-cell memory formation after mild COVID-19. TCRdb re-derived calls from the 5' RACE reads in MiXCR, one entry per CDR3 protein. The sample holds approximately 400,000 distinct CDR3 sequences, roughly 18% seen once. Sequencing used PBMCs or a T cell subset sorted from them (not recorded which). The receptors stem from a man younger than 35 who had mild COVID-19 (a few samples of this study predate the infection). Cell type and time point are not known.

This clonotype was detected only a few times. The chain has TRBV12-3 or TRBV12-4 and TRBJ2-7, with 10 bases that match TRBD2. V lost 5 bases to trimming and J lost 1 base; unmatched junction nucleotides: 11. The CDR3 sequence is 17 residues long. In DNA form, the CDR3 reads TGTGCCAGCAGTCCTCGCCCTAGCGGGGGTGAATCCTACGAGCAGTACTTC. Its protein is CASSPRPSGGESYEQYF.

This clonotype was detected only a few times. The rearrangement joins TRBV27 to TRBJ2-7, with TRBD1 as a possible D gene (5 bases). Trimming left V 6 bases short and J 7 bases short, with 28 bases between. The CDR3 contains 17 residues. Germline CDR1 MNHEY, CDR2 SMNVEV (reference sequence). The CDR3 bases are TGTGCCAGCAGCACAAGGGCCAGTTTCCAGGGCAGGCGGGAGCAGTACGTC. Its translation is CASSTRASFQGRREQYV.

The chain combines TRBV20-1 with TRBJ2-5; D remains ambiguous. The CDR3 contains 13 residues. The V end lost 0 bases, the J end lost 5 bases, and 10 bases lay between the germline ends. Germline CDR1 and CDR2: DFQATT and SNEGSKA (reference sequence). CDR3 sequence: CSARERNSETQYF. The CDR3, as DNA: TGCAGTGCTAGAGAGCGGAATAGCGAGACCCAGTACTTC.

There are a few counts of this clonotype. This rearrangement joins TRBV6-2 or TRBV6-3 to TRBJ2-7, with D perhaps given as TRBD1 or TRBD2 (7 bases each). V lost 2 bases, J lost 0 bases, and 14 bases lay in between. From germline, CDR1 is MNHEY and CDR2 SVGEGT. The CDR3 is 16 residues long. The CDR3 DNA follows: TGTGCCAGCAGTTACGCCAGGGGGGGACCCTCCTACGAGCAGTACTTC. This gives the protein CASSYARGGPSYEQYF.

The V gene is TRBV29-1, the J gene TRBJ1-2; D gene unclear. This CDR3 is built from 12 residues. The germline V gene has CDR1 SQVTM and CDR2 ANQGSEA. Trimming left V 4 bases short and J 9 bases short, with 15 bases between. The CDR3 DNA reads TGCAGCGTTGCGGAGGGCCGAGGGTGCTACACCTTC. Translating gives CSVAEGRGCYTF.

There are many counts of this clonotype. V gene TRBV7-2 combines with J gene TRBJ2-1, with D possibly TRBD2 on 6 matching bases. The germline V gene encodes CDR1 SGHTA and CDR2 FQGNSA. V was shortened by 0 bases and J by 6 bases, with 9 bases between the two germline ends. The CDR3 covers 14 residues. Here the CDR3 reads CASSLAAGLNEQFF. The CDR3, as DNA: TGTGCCAGCAGCTTAGCGGCGGGGCTCAATGAGCAGTTCTTC.

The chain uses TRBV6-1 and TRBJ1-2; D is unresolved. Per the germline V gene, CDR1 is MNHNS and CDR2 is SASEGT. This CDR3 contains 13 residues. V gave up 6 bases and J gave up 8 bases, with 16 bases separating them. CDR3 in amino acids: CASSPLGHQGYTF. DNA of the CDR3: TGTGCCAGCAGCCCACTCGGCCACCAGGGCTACACCTTC.

CDR3 sequence (DNA): TGTGCCAGCAGTGGGGAACGGGGTTCACCCCTCCACTTT. It specifies CASSGERGSPLHF. The genes are TRBV11-2 and TRBJ1-6; D is unclear. Germline CDR1 is SGHAT and CDR2 is FQNNGV. The CDR3 has 13 amino acids. V dropped 6 bases and J dropped 9 bases, with 12 bases sitting between them.

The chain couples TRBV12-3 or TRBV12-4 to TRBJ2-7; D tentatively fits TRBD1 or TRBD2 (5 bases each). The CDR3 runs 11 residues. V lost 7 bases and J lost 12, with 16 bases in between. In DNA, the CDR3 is TGTGCCAGCACCTCACAACGGGGACCGTACGTC. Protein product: CASTSQRGPYV.

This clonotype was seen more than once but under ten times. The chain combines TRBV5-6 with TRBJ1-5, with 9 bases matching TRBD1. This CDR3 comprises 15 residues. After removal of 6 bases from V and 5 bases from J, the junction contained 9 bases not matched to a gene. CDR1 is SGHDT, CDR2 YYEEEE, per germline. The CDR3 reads CASTPDGQGYQPQHF. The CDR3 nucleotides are TGTGCCAGCACCCCGGATGGACAGGGGTATCAGCCCCAGCATTTT.

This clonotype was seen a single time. CDR3 amino acids: CAIRGHPDQPQHF. The CDR3 nucleotides read TGTGCCATCAGAGGCCACCCCGATCAGCCCCAGCATTTT. The rearrangement joins TRBV10-3 to TRBJ1-5; D not certain. This CDR3 comprises 13 residues. Trimming took off 6 bases at V and 5 bases at J, with 11 bases between the two ends. The V gene's germline CDR1 is ENHRY and CDR2 SYGVKD.

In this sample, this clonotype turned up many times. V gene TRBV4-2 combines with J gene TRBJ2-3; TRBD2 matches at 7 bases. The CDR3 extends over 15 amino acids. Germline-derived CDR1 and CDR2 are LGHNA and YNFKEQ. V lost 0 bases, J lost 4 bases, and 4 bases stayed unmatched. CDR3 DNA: TGTGCCAGCAGCCAAGATCGAGGACTAGCAGATACGCAGTATTTT. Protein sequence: CASSQDRGLADTQYF.

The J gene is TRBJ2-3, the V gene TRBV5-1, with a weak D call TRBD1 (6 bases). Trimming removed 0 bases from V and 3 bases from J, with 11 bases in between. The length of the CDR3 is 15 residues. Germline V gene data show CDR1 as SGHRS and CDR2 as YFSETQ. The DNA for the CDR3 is TGCGCCAGCAGCTTGGGACAGGTAGAGACAGATACGCAGTATTTT. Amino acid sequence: CASSLGQVETDTQYF.

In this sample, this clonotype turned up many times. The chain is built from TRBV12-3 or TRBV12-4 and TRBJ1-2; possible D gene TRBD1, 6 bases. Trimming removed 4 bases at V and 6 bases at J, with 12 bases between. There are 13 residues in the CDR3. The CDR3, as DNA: TGTGCCAGCAGTTGGGGGGACAACCATGGCTACACCTTC. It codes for CASSWGDNHGYTF.

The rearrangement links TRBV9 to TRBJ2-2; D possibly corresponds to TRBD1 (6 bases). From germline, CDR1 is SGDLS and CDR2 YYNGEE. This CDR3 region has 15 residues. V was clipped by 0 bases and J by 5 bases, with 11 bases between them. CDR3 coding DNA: TGTGCCAGCAGCGTAGAAGTCAGGGGTACCGGGGAGCTGTTTTTT. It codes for CASSVEVRGTGELFF.

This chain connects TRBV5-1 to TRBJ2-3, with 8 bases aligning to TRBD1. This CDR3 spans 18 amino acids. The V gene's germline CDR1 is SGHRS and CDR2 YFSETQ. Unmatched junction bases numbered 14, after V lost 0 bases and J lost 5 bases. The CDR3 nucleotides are TGCGCCAGCAGCTTGGTTCTTGAGGGGACAGGCCGGGTAGATACGCAGTATTTT. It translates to CASSLVLEGTGRVDTQYF. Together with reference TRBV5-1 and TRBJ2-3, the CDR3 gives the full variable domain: KAGVTQTPRYLIKTRGQQVTLSCSPISGHRSVSWYQQTPGQGLQFLFEYFSETQRNKGNFPGRFSGRQFSNSRSEMNVSTLELGDSALYLCASSLVLEGTGRVDTQYFGPGTRLTVL.

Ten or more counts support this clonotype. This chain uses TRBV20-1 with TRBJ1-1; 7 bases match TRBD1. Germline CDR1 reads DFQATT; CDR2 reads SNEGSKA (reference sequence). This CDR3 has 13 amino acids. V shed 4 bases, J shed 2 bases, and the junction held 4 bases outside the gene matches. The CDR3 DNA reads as TGCAGTGCTACAGGGACAGACAACACTGAAGCTTTCTTT. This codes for CSATGTDNTEAFF.

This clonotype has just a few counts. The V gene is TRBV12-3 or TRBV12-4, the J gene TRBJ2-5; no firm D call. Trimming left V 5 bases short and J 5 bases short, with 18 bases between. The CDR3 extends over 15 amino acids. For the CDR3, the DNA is TGTGCCAGCAGTCCCGTCGGAAGTCCATGGGAGACCCAGTACTTC. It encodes CASSPVGSPWETQYF.

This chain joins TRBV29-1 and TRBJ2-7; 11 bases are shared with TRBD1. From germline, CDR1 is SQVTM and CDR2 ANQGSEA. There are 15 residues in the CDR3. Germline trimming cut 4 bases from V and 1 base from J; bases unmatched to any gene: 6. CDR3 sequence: CSVGTGGAGSYEQYV. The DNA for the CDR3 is TGCAGCGTTGGGACAGGGGGCGCGGGGTCCTACGAGCAGTACGTC.

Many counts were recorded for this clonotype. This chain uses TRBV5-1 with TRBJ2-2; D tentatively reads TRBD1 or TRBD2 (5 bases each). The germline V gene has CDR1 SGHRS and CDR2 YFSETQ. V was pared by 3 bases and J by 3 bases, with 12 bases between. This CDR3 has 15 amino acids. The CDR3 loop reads CASSSEGSDTGELFF. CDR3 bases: TGCGCCAGCAGCTCCGAGGGGAGTGACACCGGGGAGCTGTTTTTT. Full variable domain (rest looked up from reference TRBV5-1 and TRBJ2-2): KAGVTQTPRYLIKTRGQQVTLSCSPISGHRSVSWYQQTPGQGLQFLFEYFSETQRNKGNFPGRFSGRQFSNSRSEMNVSTLELGDSALYLCASSSEGSDTGELFFGEGSRLTVL.

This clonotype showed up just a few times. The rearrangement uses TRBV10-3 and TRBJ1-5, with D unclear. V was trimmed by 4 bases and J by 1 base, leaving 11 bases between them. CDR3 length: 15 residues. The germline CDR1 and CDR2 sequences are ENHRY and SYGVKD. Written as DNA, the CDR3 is TGTGCCATCAGTGCGGACCTGATCAGCAATCAGCCCCAGCATTTT. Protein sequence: CAISADLISNQPQHF.

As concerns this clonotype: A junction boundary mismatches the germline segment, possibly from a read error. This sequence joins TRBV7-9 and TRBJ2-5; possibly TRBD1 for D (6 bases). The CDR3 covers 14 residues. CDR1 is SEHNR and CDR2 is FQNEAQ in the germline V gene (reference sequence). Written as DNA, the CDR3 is TGTGCCAGCAGTCCACCAGGGGTAGCAGAGTCCCAGTACTTC. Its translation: CASSPPGVAESQYF.

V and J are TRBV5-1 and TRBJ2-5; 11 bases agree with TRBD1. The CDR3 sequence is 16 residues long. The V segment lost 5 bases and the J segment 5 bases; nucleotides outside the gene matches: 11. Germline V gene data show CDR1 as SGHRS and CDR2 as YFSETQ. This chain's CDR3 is CASRTGTGGGEETQYF. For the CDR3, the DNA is TGCGCCAGCAGAACCGGGACAGGGGGTGGTGAGGAGACCCAGTACTTC.

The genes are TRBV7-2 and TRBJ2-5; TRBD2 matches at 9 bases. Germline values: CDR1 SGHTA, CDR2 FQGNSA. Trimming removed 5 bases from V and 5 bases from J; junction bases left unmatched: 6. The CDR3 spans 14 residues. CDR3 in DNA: TGTGCCAGCAGCCCAAGCGGGGGGCTGGAGACCCAGTACTTC. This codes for CASSPSGGLETQYF. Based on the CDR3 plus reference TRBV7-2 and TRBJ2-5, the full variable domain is GAGVSQSPSNKVTEKGKDVELRCDPISGHTALYWYRQSLGQGLEFLIYFQGNSAPDKSGLPSDRFSAERTGGSVSTLTIQRTQQEDSAVYLCASSPSGGLETQYFGPGTRLLVL.

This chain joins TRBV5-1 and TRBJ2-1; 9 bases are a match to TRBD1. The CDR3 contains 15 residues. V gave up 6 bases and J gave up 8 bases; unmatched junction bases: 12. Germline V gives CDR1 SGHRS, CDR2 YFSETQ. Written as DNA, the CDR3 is TGCGCCAGCAACTCCGGGACAGGGAGGCTCGATGAGCAGTTCTTC. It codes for CASNSGTGRLDEQFF.

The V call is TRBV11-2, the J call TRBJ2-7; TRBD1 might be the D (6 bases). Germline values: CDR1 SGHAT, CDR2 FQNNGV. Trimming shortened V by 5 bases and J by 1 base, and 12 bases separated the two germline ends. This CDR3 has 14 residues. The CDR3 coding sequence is TGTGCCAGCAGCCAACCGACAGGATCCTACGAGCAGTACTTC. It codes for CASSQPTGSYEQYF. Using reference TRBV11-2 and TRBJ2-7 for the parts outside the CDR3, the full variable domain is EAGVAQSPRYKIIEKRQSVAFWCNPISGHATLYWYQQILGQGPKLLIQFQNNGVVDDSQLPKDRFSAERLKGVDSTLKIQPAKLEDSAVYLCASSQPTGSYEQYFGPGTRLTVT.

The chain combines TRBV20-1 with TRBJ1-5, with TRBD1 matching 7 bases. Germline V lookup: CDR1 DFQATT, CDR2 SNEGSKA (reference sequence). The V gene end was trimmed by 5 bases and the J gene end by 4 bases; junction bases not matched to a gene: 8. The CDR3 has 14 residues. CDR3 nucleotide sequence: TGCAGTGCTGAACGACAGGGAGCAAATCAGCCCCAGCATTTT. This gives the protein CSAERQGANQPQHF.